This entry describes one T cell receptor (beta chain). Between the trimmed V and J ends, which lost 2 bases and 4 bases, there was a span of 14 bases. CDR1 is SGDLS, CDR2 YYNGEE, per germline. The CDR3 has 15 amino acids. Under the authors' procedure: Estimates of nucleated cell counts were drawn from the amplification of reference gene primers. Clones were sequenced by immunoSEQ multiplex PCR, and TCRdb holds only the in-frame ones, with some missing. V and J calls and clone size come straight from that table; D and trimming were deduced from the DNA. Here the sample spans around 150,000 clones, approximately 88% being singletons. This specimen belongs to a study of blood T cell repertoires in COVID-19. Background on the study: Some COVID-19 samples were acute and others convalescent; all came from the United States, Italy and Spain.

The study recruited people aged about 18 to 89 years across about two dozen US areas. Clinical history reported by participants formed the basis on which cohorts were assigned. The clonotype was recovered from a woman aged 50 to 60 who had recovered from COVID-19. Sequencing was done on a sample of PBMCs or T cells enriched from blood (not recorded which). The rearrangement links TRBV9 to TRBJ2-3, with TRBD1 as a possible D gene (5 bases). CDR3 sequence reads: CASSVQGLGSDTQYF. The DNA of the CDR3 is TGTGCCAGCAGCGTCCAGGGATTGGGGTCAGATACGCAGTATTTT.